This entry lists 26 T cell receptor beta chains sequenced from one sample in a study of blood T cell repertoires in COVID-19. Data came from immunoSEQ multiplex PCR; TCRdb stores just in-frame clones and leaves some out. The top ten clones hold 2.9% of a sample with 250,000 to 350,000 clones, 90% of them seen once. Material for sequencing was peripheral blood. Receptor source: a woman aged 25 to 39 with COVID-19, enrolled during active disease.

J is TRBJ1-3 and V is TRBV6-5; 7 positions match TRBD1. CDR1 is MNHEY and CDR2 is SVGAGI in the germline V gene. This CDR3 contains 15 residues. After removal of 0 bases from V and 4 bases from J, the junction contained 3 bases not matched to a gene. The CDR3 DNA follows: TGTGCCAGCAGTTACTCGCAGGACAGGGGAAACACCATATATTTT. Its translation is CASSYSQDRGNTIYF.

This sequence joins TRBV28 and TRBJ1-2, with a tentative D call TRBD1 (6 bases). The CDR3 has 13 amino acids. Looked up from germline, CDR1 is MDHEN and CDR2 is SYDVKM. V was cut by 4 bases and J by 8 bases, with 14 bases left in between. CDR3 DNA: TGTGCCAGCAGTTGGGCCGGGGGGCAAGGCTACACCTTC. Its protein is CASSWAGGQGYTF.

The rearrangement uses TRBV2 and TRBJ1-5; 9 bases fit TRBD1. The germline V gene has CDR1 SNHLY and CDR2 FYNNEI. V lost 4 bases, J lost 2 bases, and 6 bases stayed unmatched. The CDR3 is 16 residues long. CDR3 amino acids: CASSGWGTGRNQPQHF. The CDR3 nucleotides are TGTGCCAGCAGTGGTTGGGGGACAGGGCGCAATCAGCCCCAGCATTTT.

V usage is TRBV5-1 and J usage is TRBJ2-3; 7 nucleotides align to TRBD1. J lost 2 bases, V lost 5 bases, and 5 bases had no gene match. The CDR3 is made up of 14 amino acids. Germline V lookup: CDR1 SGHRS, CDR2 YFSETQ. CDR3 amino acids: CASRTDRNTDTQYF. DNA for the CDR3: TGCGCCAGCAGGACGGACAGGAACACAGATACGCAGTATTTT.

The V gene is TRBV10-3, the J gene TRBJ2-1, with TRBD2 identical over 10 bases. The CDR3 sequence is 18 residues long. CDR1 and CDR2 (germline): ENHRY, SYGVKD. Germline trimming cut 6 bases from V and 4 bases from J; bases unmatched to any gene: 15. The CDR3 loop reads CAISGLGASGRGYNEQFF. CDR3 nucleotides: TGTGCCATCAGCGGCCTGGGGGCTAGCGGGAGAGGGTACAATGAGCAGTTCTTC.

CDR3 in DNA: TGTGCCAGCAGTCAAGGCTCAGCGGGAGTCTACAATGAGCAGTTCTTC. It encodes CASSQGSAGVYNEQFF. The chain employs TRBV2 and TRBJ2-1; 8 bases line up with TRBD2. This CDR3 is 16 amino acids long. Germline CDR1 is SNHLY and CDR2 is FYNNEI. The V gene end was trimmed by 5 bases and the J gene end by 3 bases; junction bases not matched to a gene: 9.

The chain employs TRBV7-8 and TRBJ1-5; 9 nucleotides line up with TRBD1. Losses at the gene ends were 0 bases for V and 5 bases for J; bases not matched to a gene: 8. Germline lookup yields CDR1 SGHVS and CDR2 FQNEAQ. The CDR3 contains 17 residues. The CDR3 reads CASSLADDGTGYQPQHF. The DNA of the CDR3 is TGTGCCAGCAGCTTAGCGGATGACGGGACAGGGTATCAGCCCCAGCATTTT.

The chain uses TRBV30 and TRBJ1-4; tentatively, D is TRBD1 (6 bases). The CDR3 spans 14 residues. V was shortened by 4 bases and J by 3 bases, with 12 bases between the two germline ends. Germline-derived CDR1 and CDR2 are GTSNPN and SVGIG (reference sequence). CDR3 amino acids: CAWTSGVANEKLFF. The CDR3, as DNA: TGTGCCTGGACCTCAGGGGTAGCTAATGAAAAACTGTTTTTT.

The CDR3: CASSSLTGARVAFF. The CDR3 region has the DNA TGTGCCAGCAGCTCGCTGACAGGGGCAAGGGTGGCTTTCTTT. The genes are TRBV7-2 and TRBJ1-1; the match to TRBD1 covers 8 bases. This CDR3 is 14 amino acids long. Germline assignment: CDR1 SGHTA and CDR2 FQGNSA. The junction had 12 bases not matched to a gene; V was cut back by 4 bases and J by 11 bases.

The V gene is TRBV19, the J gene TRBJ1-5; 7 positions match TRBD1. This CDR3 region has 15 residues. Germline V lookup: CDR1 LNHDA, CDR2 SQIVND (reference sequence). Trimming took 4 bases from V and 2 from J; bases not matched to a gene: 5. The CDR3 DNA reads as TGTGCCAGTAGTACCTATACAGGGGGCAATCAGCCCCAGCATTTT. Protein: CASSTYTGGNQPQHF.

The genes are TRBV5-1 and TRBJ1-1; TRBD1 might be the D (6 bases). Trimming left V 5 bases short and J 7 bases short, with 18 bases between. The length of the CDR3 is 14 residues. Germline assignment: CDR1 SGHRS and CDR2 YFSETQ. Here the CDR3 reads CASSPVGGAGEAFF. The CDR3, as DNA: TGCGCCAGCAGTCCGGTTGGGGGGGCTGGTGAAGCTTTCTTT.

V gene TRBV29-1 combines with J gene TRBJ2-1; TRBD2 aligns across 9 bases. Germline assignment: CDR1 SQVTM and CDR2 ANQGSEA. V shed 4 bases, J shed 9 bases, and the junction held 13 bases outside the gene matches. This CDR3 has 15 amino acids. In DNA, the CDR3 is TGCAGCGTTGCCCGAGGGCCTAGCGGGACCGGTGAGCAGTTCTTC. Translated: CSVARGPSGTGEQFF.

The chain employs TRBV7-9 and TRBJ2-1; TRBD1 agrees at 8 bases. The CDR3 consists of 18 residues. V trimming: 2 bases; J trimming: 5 bases; junction bases outside the gene matches: 14. The germline V gene has CDR1 SEHNR and CDR2 FQNEAQ (reference sequence). CDR3 bases: TGTGCCAGCAGCTTACGGCCAGGGGGCGCTTTGAGGAACAATGAGCAGTTCTTC. Translation gives CASSLRPGGALRNNEQFF.

V usage is TRBV7-9 and J usage is TRBJ2-7; D remains unclear. V was pared by 5 bases and J by 0 bases, with 11 bases between. CDR3 length: 14 residues. The germline CDR1 and CDR2 sequences are SEHNR and FQNEAQ (reference sequence). The CDR3: CASSTTVDSYEQYF. Written as DNA, the CDR3 is TGTGCCAGCAGCACTACCGTCGACTCCTACGAGCAGTACTTC.

The chain is built from TRBV29-1 and TRBJ2-4; 8 bases match TRBD1. Per the germline V gene, CDR1 is SQVTM and CDR2 is ANQGSEA. V trimming: 7 bases; J trimming: 5 bases; junction bases outside the gene matches: 7. The CDR3 loop spans 13 amino acids. The CDR3 nucleotides read TGCAGCGCCGTGACAGGGGTGCAAAACATTCAGTACTTC. Translating gives CSAVTGVQNIQYF.

The rearrangement links TRBV29-1 to TRBJ2-1; TRBD2 matches at 10 bases. CDR3 length: 15 amino acids. Losses at the gene ends were 5 bases for V and 7 bases for J; bases not matched to a gene: 11. Germline CDR1 and CDR2: SQVTM and ANQGSEA. The CDR3 sequence is CSVKGASGRQNEQFF. The CDR3, as DNA: TGCAGCGTTAAAGGGGCTAGCGGGAGACAAAATGAGCAGTTCTTC.

The V call is TRBV10-3, the J call TRBJ1-5, with 8 bases fitting TRBD1. The CDR3 length is 15 residues. Trimming took 2 bases from V and 3 from J; bases not matched to a gene: 3. The germline V gene has CDR1 ENHRY and CDR2 SYGVKD. CDR3 nucleotide sequence: TGTGCCATCAGTGAGACAGGGGGAGCCAATCAGCCCCAGCATTTT. Amino acids: CAISETGGANQPQHF.

The gene calls are TRBV28 and TRBJ2-1; TRBD1 matches 7 bases. Germline values: CDR1 MDHEN, CDR2 SYDVKM. J lost 8 bases, V lost 5 bases, and 3 bases had no gene match. CDR3 length equals 12 residues. The CDR3, as DNA: TGTGCCAGCAGTGACAGGGTCGATGAGCAGTTCTTC. It yields the protein CASSDRVDEQFF.

This clone was recorded once. This chain uses TRBV19 with TRBJ1-2, with TRBD1 as a possible D gene (5 bases). Germline V gene sequence: CDR1 LNHDA, CDR2 SQIVND (reference sequence). The CDR3 runs to 17 residues. V lost 3 bases, J lost 0 bases, and 17 bases lay in between. CDR3 loop: CASSIASGTFTNYGYTF. Here the CDR3 DNA reads TGTGCCAGTAGTATTGCGTCCGGGACTTTTACTAACTATGGCTACACCTTC.

The gene calls are TRBV19 and TRBJ1-2; perhaps TRBD1 as D (6 bases). The CDR3 is made up of 13 amino acids. CDR1 and CDR2 from the germline V gene are LNHDA and SQIVND (reference sequence). Trimming stripped 7 bases from V and 6 bases from J, with 15 bases between. In nucleotides, the CDR3 is TGTGCCAGTATGAGGGGAACAGGGAATGGCTACACCTTC. Its translation is CASMRGTGNGYTF.

The V and J genes are TRBV5-1 and TRBJ1-1, with TRBD1 identical over 12 bases. Germline V gene data show CDR1 as SGHRS and CDR2 as YFSETQ. The CDR3 is made up of 16 amino acids. J gave up 2 bases and V 3 bases, and 5 bases lay outside the gene matches. The CDR3 protein is CASSWGQGAANTEAFF. The CDR3 bases are TGCGCCAGCAGCTGGGGACAGGGGGCGGCCAACACTGAAGCTTTCTTT.

The table lists this clone with a count of one. The chain links TRBV4-1 to TRBJ1-4, with 7 bases lining up with TRBD1. CDR1 is MGHRA and CDR2 is YSYEKL in the germline V gene. After removal of 5 bases from V and 5 bases from J, the junction contained 11 bases not matched to a gene. The CDR3 is 16 amino acids. CDR3 sequence reads: CASSVPSGTVNEKLFF. CDR3 nucleotides: TGCGCCAGCAGCGTTCCCTCCGGGACAGTGAATGAAAAACTGTTTTTT.

The chain employs TRBV28 and TRBJ2-2, with D possibly matching TRBD1 (6 bases). Germline V CDR1 and CDR2: MDHEN, SYDVKM. Trimming took off 6 bases at V and 6 bases at J, with 11 bases between the two ends. This CDR3 contains 13 residues. The CDR3 nucleotides read TGTGCCAGCAGGCAACAGGGTTCCGGGGAGCTGTTTTTT. Protein sequence: CASRQQGSGELFF.

This chain joins TRBV7-7 and TRBJ2-7; D may be TRBD1 (6 bases). CDR1 and CDR2 (germline): SSHAT, FNYEAQ (reference sequence). CDR3 length: 15 residues. V lost 3 bases and J lost 4, with 16 bases in between. CDR3 in amino acids: CASSLEQGLGYEQYF. In DNA, the CDR3 is TGTGCCAGCAGCTTGGAACAGGGCCTGGGATACGAGCAGTACTTC. The whole variable domain, filled in from reference TRBV7-7 and TRBJ2-7, reads GAGVSQSPRYKVTKRGQDVTLRCDPISSHATLYWYQQALGQGPEFLTYFNYEAQPDKSGLPSDRFSAERPEGSISTLTIQRTEQRDSAMYRCASSLEQGLGYEQYFGPGTRLTVT.

The rearrangement joins TRBV7-9 to TRBJ2-7; maybe TRBD2 (5 bases). This CDR3 is built from 14 residues. The V and J ends lost 0 bases and 6 bases respectively, with 12 bases between them. CDR1 and CDR2 from the germline V gene are SEHNR and FQNEAQ (reference sequence). In DNA, the CDR3 is TGTGCCAGCAGCTTAGCGAATCTAGCCCGCGAGCAGTACTTC. This translates into CASSLANLAREQYF.

The rearrangement joins TRBV7-2 to TRBJ1-1; possibly TRBD1 for D (5 bases). CDR3 length: 17 residues. V lost 1 base to trimming and J lost 1 base, with 16 bases between them. Germline-derived CDR1 and CDR2 are SGHTA and FQGNSA. Written as DNA, the CDR3 is TGTGCCAGCAGCTTAGTAAGTCTGCGGGGCGGGAACACTGAAGCTTTCTTT. Amino acid sequence: CASSLVSLRGGNTEAFF.